The T cell receptor (beta chain) under discussion was sequenced for a study of blood T cell repertoires in COVID-19. Study overall: The samples span acute and convalescent COVID-19 from the United States, Italy and Spain.

From germline, CDR1 is MGHRA and CDR2 YSYEKL. This CDR3 is 17 amino acids long. V was clipped by 1 base and J by 6 bases, with 19 bases between them. This table comes from immunoSEQ multiplex PCR, and its TCRdb copy is limited to in-frame clones, with some not included. The table has about 210,000 clones, 75% to 90% seen once. The TCR was taken from a man aged 35-49 years with acute or convalescent COVID-19. The V and J genes are TRBV4-1 and TRBJ1-5; D perhaps matches TRBD1 (6 bases). The sample consisted of peripheral blood. The chain's CDR3 is CASSQVPPQGGGQPQHF. DNA of the CDR3: TGCGCCAGCAGCCAAGTCCCACCACAGGGTGGAGGTCAGCCCCAGCATTTT.